The sequence of this T cell receptor beta chain was determined in a study of blood T cells in healthy people across ages. V lost 5 bases to trimming and J lost 3 bases; unmatched junction nucleotides: 5. CDR3 size: 14 residues. Germline CDR1 and CDR2: DFQATT and SNEGSKA (reference sequence). This clonotype was counted ten times or more. PCR was performed a second time for 7 to 11 cycles using a sample-barcoded 5' primer and a J-beta primer mix. A template-switch adaptor containing 12 random nucleotides labeled each cDNA molecule. TCRdb called the 5' RACE reads again in MiXCR, with one record for every CDR3 protein. The sample records approximately 810,000 distinct CDR3 sequences, around 30% being singletons.

The sequence derives from a woman of 80 years or more in good health. The specimen was blood. J is TRBJ1-5 and V is TRBV20-1; the match to TRBD1 covers 9 bases. The CDR3 protein is CSAPDRGPNQPQHF. CDR3 bases: TGCAGTGCTCCGGACAGGGGACCCAATCAGCCCCAGCATTTT.